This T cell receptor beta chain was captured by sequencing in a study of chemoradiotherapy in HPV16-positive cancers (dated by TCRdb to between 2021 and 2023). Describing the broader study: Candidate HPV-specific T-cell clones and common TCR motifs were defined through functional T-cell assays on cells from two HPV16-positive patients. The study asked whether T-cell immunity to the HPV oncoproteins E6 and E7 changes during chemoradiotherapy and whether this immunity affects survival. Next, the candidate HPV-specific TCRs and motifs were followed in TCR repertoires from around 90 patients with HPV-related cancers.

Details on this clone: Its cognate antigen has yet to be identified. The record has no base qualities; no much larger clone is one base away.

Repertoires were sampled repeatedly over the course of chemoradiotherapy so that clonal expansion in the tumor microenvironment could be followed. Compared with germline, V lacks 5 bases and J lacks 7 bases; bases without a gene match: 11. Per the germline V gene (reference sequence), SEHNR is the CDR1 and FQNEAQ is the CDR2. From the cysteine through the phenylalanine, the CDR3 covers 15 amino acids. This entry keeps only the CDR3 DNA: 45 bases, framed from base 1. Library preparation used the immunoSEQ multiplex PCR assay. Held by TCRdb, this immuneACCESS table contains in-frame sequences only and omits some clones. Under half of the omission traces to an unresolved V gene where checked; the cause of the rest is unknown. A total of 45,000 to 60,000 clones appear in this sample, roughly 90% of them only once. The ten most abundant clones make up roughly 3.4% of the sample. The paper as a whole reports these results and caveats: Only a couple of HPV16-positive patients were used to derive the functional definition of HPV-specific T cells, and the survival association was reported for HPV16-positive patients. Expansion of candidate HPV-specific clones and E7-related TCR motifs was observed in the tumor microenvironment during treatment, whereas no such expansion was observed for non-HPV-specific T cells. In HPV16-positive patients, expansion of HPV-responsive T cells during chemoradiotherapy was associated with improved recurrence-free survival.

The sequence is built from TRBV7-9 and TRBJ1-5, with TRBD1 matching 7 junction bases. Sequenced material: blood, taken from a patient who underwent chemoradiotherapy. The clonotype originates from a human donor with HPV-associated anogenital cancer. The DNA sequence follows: TGTGCCAGCAGCCCCATAGGCACAGGGGTACAGCCCCAGCATTTT. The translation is CASSPIGTGVQPQHF.